The next 25 T cell receptor beta chains were all read from a single sample in a study of immune heterogeneity within non-small cell lung tumors. Bulk tumor genomic DNA was the template, and each sample received about 590 ng. Biopsy collection occurred during surgery, with several far-apart biopsies per primary tumor. Samples came from untreated patients having curative surgery for newly diagnosed non-small cell lung cancer. It was with 32 V and 13 J primers that multiplex PCR amplified TCR beta CDR3. Via MiXCR, TCRdb re-called the multiplex PCR reads, giving one row per CDR3 protein. The sample lists approximately 7,200 distinct CDR3 sequences, more than 20% occurring once. The source material was lung tumor tissue. Receptor source: a man aged 55 to 69 with non-small cell lung cancer.

The sample holds many counts of this clonotype. The chain has TRBV20-1 and TRBJ2-4; 8 bases are shared with TRBD2. This CDR3 has 17 residues. Per germline, CDR1 DFQATT and CDR2 SNEGSKA (reference sequence). V lost 1 base and J lost 3; bases outside the gene matches: 11. The CDR3 loop reads CSARVTGGPVGKNIQYF. The DNA for the CDR3 is TGCAGTGCTAGAGTAACGGGAGGGCCCGTAGGCAAAAACATTCAGTACTTC.

Points on this clonotype: Since a much larger clone is just one base distant, this may be a read error. The chain uses TRBV5-5 and TRBJ2-1; 12 bases match TRBD2. The germline CDR1 and CDR2 sequences are SGHKS and YYEKEE (reference sequence). This CDR3 is built from 15 residues. CDR3 nucleotides: TGTGTCAGCAGGTATGGACTAGCGGGGTACAATGAGCAGTTCTTC. Translated: CVSRYGLAGYNEQFF.

By share, this clonotype counts as medium-sized (0.01 to 0.1%). J is TRBJ2-7 and V is TRBV20-1, with 14 bases aligning to TRBD2. This CDR3 spans 17 amino acids. Germline lookup yields CDR1 DFQATT and CDR2 SNEGSKA (reference sequence). With V trimmed by 5 bases and J by 2 bases, 11 bases remained unmatched. CDR3 DNA sequence: TGCAGTGCTGTACGCCCCGGGACTAGCGGGAGAACCTACGAGCAGTACTTC. The encoded protein is CSAVRPGTSGRTYEQYF.

By sample fraction, this clonotype is medium-sized (0.01 to 0.1%). The chain joins TRBV20-1 to TRBJ2-3, with 10 bases lining up with TRBD2. Looked up from germline, CDR1 is DFQATT and CDR2 is SNEGSKA (reference sequence). This CDR3 comprises 13 residues. V gave up 3 bases and J gave up 5 bases; unmatched junction bases: 2. The CDR3: CSARLAGVDTQYF. The CDR3 DNA reads TGCAGTGCTAGGCTAGCGGGAGTAGATACGCAGTATTTT.

This clonotype was seen many times. This chain uses TRBV5-1 with TRBJ2-7; D may be TRBD1 (6 bases). CDR3 length: 13 amino acids. Trimming cost V 2 bases and J 6 bases, with 12 bases left between them. Germline-derived CDR1 and CDR2 are SGHRS and YFSETQ. CDR3 nucleotides: TGCGCCAGCAGCTTTGGGGAAGGGGGCGAGCAGTACTTC. Its protein product is CASSFGEGGEQYF. Filled out from reference TRBV5-1 and TRBJ2-7, the complete variable domain reads KAGVTQTPRYLIKTRGQQVTLSCSPISGHRSVSWYQQTPGQGLQFLFEYFSETQRNKGNFPGRFSGRQFSNSRSEMNVSTLELGDSALYLCASSFGEGGEQYFGPGTRLTVT.

A note on this clonotype: One base away lies a much larger clone, so this may be a sequencing read error. This rearrangement joins TRBV28 to TRBJ1-1, with 8 nucleotides matching TRBD1. From germline, CDR1 is MDHEN and CDR2 SYDVKM. This CDR3 is built from 14 residues. The CDR3 DNA follows: TGTGCCTGCAGCTACAGGGGGGAGAGAACTGAAGCTTTCTTT. The encoded protein is CACSYRGERTEAFF.

Turning to this clonotype: A read error may be the cause here, since a much bigger clone is one base away. The CDR3 is CASNLFSGELFF. CDR3 nucleotide sequence: TGTGCCAGTAACCTTTTCTCCGGGGAGCTGTTTTTT. This sequence joins TRBV19 and TRBJ2-2; no definite D call. The CDR3 covers 12 residues. Germline CDR1 reads LNHDA; CDR2 reads SQIVND (reference sequence). Trimming shortened V by 7 bases and J by 6 bases, and 9 bases separated the two germline ends.

This clonotype is medium-sized in the sample. The rearrangement uses TRBV9 and TRBJ2-4; tentatively, D is TRBD2 (6 bases). V was trimmed by 2 bases and J by 8 bases, leaving 14 bases between them. Germline V gives CDR1 SGDLS, CDR2 YYNGEE. CDR3 size: 14 residues. CDR3 protein: CASSVGLLRDIQYF. The DNA of the CDR3 is TGTGCCAGCAGCGTGGGACTTCTCCGGGACATTCAGTACTTC.

This clonotype is classed as medium-sized. V gene TRBV6-1 combines with J gene TRBJ2-3, with D unclear. The germline V and J ends were trimmed by 3 bases and 6 bases, with 7 bases remaining between them. CDR1 and CDR2 (germline): MNHNS, SASEGT. The CDR3 totals 12 residues. The CDR3 nucleotides read TGTGCCAGCAGTGATAGTTGGGATACGCAGTATTTT. Translation gives CASSDSWDTQYF.

This chain uses TRBV12-3 or TRBV12-4 with TRBJ2-3; 7 positions agree with TRBD2. The length of the CDR3 is 18 residues. The junction had 13 bases not matched to a gene; V was cut back by 4 bases and J by 0 bases. CDR3 DNA sequence: TGTGCCAGCAGTTCCCTAGCGGAAAAATATTCTAGCACAGATACGCAGTATTTT. Its translation: CASSSLAEKYSSTDTQYF.

This chain links TRBV5-6 with TRBJ2-5; 9 bases fit TRBD1. The germline V gene has CDR1 SGHDT and CDR2 YYEEEE. The CDR3 extends over 15 amino acids. J was trimmed by 3 bases and V by 0 bases; bases with no gene match: 3. CDR3 bases: TGTGCCAGCAGCTTGGTCAGACAGGGGGAAGAGACCCAGTACTTC. Translated: CASSLVRQGEETQYF.

The chain uses TRBV5-6 and TRBJ2-7; unclear D gene. V dropped 2 bases and J dropped 3 bases, with 3 bases sitting between them. Germline V gives CDR1 SGHDT, CDR2 YYEEEE. The CDR3 is made up of 11 amino acids. The CDR3 loop reads CASSFGYEQYF. The DNA of the CDR3 is TGTGCCAGCAGCTTCGGCTACGAGCAGTACTTC.

This clonotype was picked up many times. The chain joins TRBV29-1 to TRBJ2-7; TRBD2 is a possible D gene (5 bases). The length of the CDR3 is 16 residues. From germline, CDR1 is SQVTM and CDR2 ANQGSEA. V dropped 7 bases and J dropped 1 base, with 23 bases sitting between them. The CDR3 loop is CSAVTLTEDYSYEQYF. DNA for the CDR3: TGCAGCGCCGTAACCCTGACGGAGGATTATTCCTACGAGCAGTACTTC.

To note about this clonotype: The junction does not match germline at one end; this may be a read error. DNA for the CDR3: TGTGCCAGTAGTACAGGACTAGCGGGAGCATACAATGAGAAGTTCTTC. Its translation is CASSTGLAGAYNEKFF. The rearrangement joins TRBV19 to TRBJ2-1, with 13 positions matching TRBD2. The CDR3 loop spans 16 amino acids. CDR1 LNHDA and CDR2 SQIVND come from the germline V gene (reference sequence).

This clonotype was recorded many times. Here the CDR3 DNA reads TGTGCCAGCAGCCTCCCGGCCTCTGGGGCCAACGTCCTGACTTTC. Protein product: CASSLPASGANVLTF. The chain is built from TRBV7-8 and TRBJ2-6; no reliable D call. The V end was cut by 5 bases, the J end by 0 bases, with 8 bases between. In germline, CDR1 is SGHVS, CDR2 FQNEAQ. This CDR3 has 15 amino acids.

With respect to this clonotype: This sequence may be a read error, since a much larger clone differs from it by one base. This chain joins TRBV9 and TRBJ2-2; possibly TRBD1 or TRBD2 for D (5 bases each). CDR3 length equals 15 residues. Germline CDR1 reads SGDLS; CDR2 reads YYNGEE. The CDR3 sequence is CASSVIGAGTVELFF. The CDR3 bases are TGTGCCAGCAGCGTAATTGGGGCGGGTACCGTGGAGCTGTTTTTT.

A few counts support this clonotype. One end of the junction fails to match germline, which may point to a read error. The rearrangement links TRBV24-1 to TRBJ2-7; 7 bases are shared with TRBD2. The germline V gene has CDR1 KGHDR and CDR2 SFDVKD. There are 14 residues in the CDR3. CDR3: CATSDTRGRDEQHF. In DNA form, the CDR3 reads TGTGCCACCAGTGATACCCGCGGGAGAGACGAGCAGCACTTC.

This chain's CDR3 is CASSLAHRQETQYF. DNA of the CDR3: TGTGCCAGCAGCTTGGCTCACAGACAAGAGACCCAGTACTTC. The gene calls are TRBV5-4 and TRBJ2-5; D unclear. CDR3 length: 14 residues. Trimming stripped 0 bases from V and 2 bases from J, with 8 bases between. In germline, CDR1 is SGHNT, CDR2 YYREEE (reference sequence).

This clonotype is a singleton in its sample. A much bigger clone sits one base away, suggesting this may be a read error. V and J are TRBV5-6 and TRBJ1-2; TRBD1 might be the D (5 bases). Germline loops: CDR1 SGHDT, CDR2 YYEEEE. This CDR3 contains 11 residues. CDR3 amino acids: CARSFGGGYTF. The CDR3, as DNA: TGTGCCAGAAGCTTCGGGGGTGGCTACACCTTC.

By proportion, this clonotype is medium-sized. This chain links TRBV20-1 with TRBJ2-1; D could derive from TRBD1 or TRBD2 (6 bases each). Trimming shortened V by 5 bases and J by 3 bases, and 29 bases separated the two germline ends. The CDR3 runs 19 residues. Germline values: CDR1 DFQATT, CDR2 SNEGSKA (reference sequence). The CDR3 protein is CSAGRWGATSLHYYNEQFF. In DNA, the CDR3 is TGCAGTGCTGGCAGATGGGGGGCGACCTCGCTACACTACTACAATGAGCAGTTCTTC.

This clonotype was found many times. The chain combines TRBV4-1 with TRBJ2-3, with 8 bases matching TRBD2. The CDR3 runs 16 residues. Germline V gene data show CDR1 as MGHRA and CDR2 as YSYEKL. The V and J ends lost 0 bases and 2 bases, in that order; junction bases with no gene match: 4. CDR3 nucleotides: TGCGCCAGCAGCCAAGAGTTAGCGGGGCCCACAGATACGCAGTATTTT. It codes for CASSQELAGPTDTQYF.

By share, this clonotype ranks as medium-sized. The chain joins TRBV20-1 to TRBJ2-4; the D is unclear. The CDR3 loop spans 15 amino acids. Trimming took off 0 bases at V and 2 bases at J, with 11 bases between the two ends. Germline-derived CDR1 and CDR2 are DFQATT and SNEGSKA (reference sequence). The CDR3: CSARDGVVTKNIQYF. DNA for the CDR3: TGCAGTGCTAGAGATGGGGTTGTAACCAAAAACATTCAGTACTTC.

In its sample, this clonotype was seen many times. The chain has TRBV6-1 and TRBJ2-7, with TRBD1 matching 7 bases. V lost 7 bases to trimming and J lost 7 bases; unmatched junction nucleotides: 10. The germline CDR1 and CDR2 sequences are MNHNS and SASEGT. The CDR3 loop spans 13 amino acids. The chain's CDR3 is CASTPDRVGEQYF. CDR3 bases: TGTGCCAGCACCCCAGACAGGGTGGGGGAGCAGTACTTC.

This clonotype was counted ten times or more. The genes are TRBV11-3 and TRBJ2-1; D uncertain. V lost 1 base, J lost 5 bases, and 9 bases lay in between. CDR1 and CDR2 from the germline V gene are SGHNT and YENEEA. This CDR3 comprises 14 residues. The CDR3 nucleotides read TGTGCCAGCAGCTTAGCCGGTCCCGACAATGAGCAGTTCTTC. This encodes CASSLAGPDNEQFF.

By proportion, this clonotype is medium-sized. The rearrangement uses TRBV24-1 and TRBJ2-1; 8 bases fit TRBD2. Germline loops: CDR1 KGHDR, CDR2 SFDVKD. The CDR3 covers 15 residues. V lost 5 bases and J lost 3; bases outside the gene matches: 5. The CDR3 here is CATSGPGLVYNEQFF. The CDR3 region has the DNA TGTGCCACCAGTGGCCCGGGACTAGTCTACAATGAGCAGTTCTTC.